These T cell receptor beta chains were read from a single sample in a study of OX40 agonist ivuxolimab in advanced cancers. Some clones are missing from TCRdb's copy, which holds only in-frame ones; the method was immunoSEQ multiplex PCR. The repertoire consists of approximately 50,000 clones, with 70% to 80% occurring once and the leading ten covering around 4.2%. The starting material was CD4+ or CD8+ T cells sorted from blood, obtained in a trial of the OX40 agonist ivuxolimab. The receptors were sampled from an adult with an advanced solid tumor such as melanoma, head and neck, liver or kidney cancer. Both conserved end residues are part of each CDR3. Fields, in order: clone size, J gene, V gene, D gene, CDR3 protein, CDR3 DNA. The D gene is left open where the match is weak. The size field is filled for only some rows; it gives once, few, many or a size class.

clone size: few
J gene: TRBJ1-1
V gene: TRBV9
D gene: TRBD1
CDR3 protein: CASSRQGTEAFF
CDR3 DNA: TGTGCCAGCAGCAGACAGGGGACTGAAGCTTTCTTT

clone size: -
J gene: TRBJ2-5
V gene: TRBV11-2
D gene: TRBD2
CDR3 protein: CASSPRGGGAPRGETQYF
CDR3 DNA: TGTGCCAGCAGCCCGAGAGGCGGGGGGGCCCCGAGAGGGGAGACCCAGTACTTC

clone size: -
J gene: TRBJ1-2
V gene: TRBV2
D gene: -
CDR3 protein: CASPAGTSYGYTF
CDR3 DNA: TGTGCCAGCCCCGCTGGGACCAGCTATGGCTACACCTTC

clone size: -
J gene: TRBJ2-5
V gene: TRBV6-6
D gene: -
CDR3 protein: CASSPPVTRETQYF
CDR3 DNA: TGTGCCAGCAGTCCTCCGGTAACAAGAGAGACCCAGTACTTC

clone size: -
J gene: TRBJ2-5
V gene: TRBV4-1
D gene: TRBD2
CDR3 protein: CASSQASGGGETQYF
CDR3 DNA: TGCGCCAGCAGCCAAGCCAGCGGGGGTGGGGAGACCCAGTACTTC

clone size: -
J gene: TRBJ2-7
V gene: TRBV18
D gene: -
CDR3 protein: CASSLTTTEGYEQYF
CDR3 DNA: TGTGCCAGCTCACTAACCACCACAGAAGGCTACGAGCAGTACTTC

clone size: -
J gene: TRBJ2-2
V gene: TRBV11-2
D gene: TRBD1
CDR3 protein: CASSPTTGGTGELFF
CDR3 DNA: TGTGCCAGCAGCCCGACAACAGGGGGGACCGGGGAGCTGTTTTTT

clone size: few
J gene: TRBJ1-6
V gene: TRBV6-5
D gene: TRBD1
CDR3 protein: CASKTGGGYNSPLHF
CDR3 DNA: TGTGCCAGCAAGACAGGGGGCGGCTATAATTCACCCCTCCACTTT

clone size: -
J gene: TRBJ2-7
V gene: TRBV28
D gene: TRBD1
CDR3 protein: CASSRTGALIYEQYF
CDR3 DNA: TGTGCCAGCAGTCGGACAGGGGCATTAATCTACGAGCAGTACTTC

clone size: -
J gene: TRBJ1-2
V gene: TRBV5-4
D gene: TRBD1
CDR3 protein: CASSLEARGGYGYTF
CDR3 DNA: TGTGCCAGCAGCTTGGAGGCCAGGGGGGGCTATGGCTACACCTTC

clone size: -
J gene: TRBJ1-1
V gene: TRBV2
D gene: -
CDR3 protein: CASSDRVGNTEAFF
CDR3 DNA: TGTGCCAGCAGTGATAGGGTCGGGAACACTGAAGCTTTCTTT

clone size: -
J gene: TRBJ1-2
V gene: TRBV9
D gene: -
CDR3 protein: CASSRGDGVRGAGYTF
CDR3 DNA: TGTGCCAGCTCCCGGGGAGATGGAGTCCGGGGCGCTGGCTACACCTTC

clone size: few
J gene: TRBJ1-2
V gene: TRBV2
D gene: TRBD1
CDR3 protein: CASSDIIGGSGGYTF
CDR3 DNA: TGTGCCAGCAGTGATATCATAGGGGGCAGCGGTGGCTACACCTTC

clone size: -
J gene: TRBJ2-2
V gene: TRBV12-5
D gene: -
CDR3 protein: CASDIGGFRSVGELFF
CDR3 DNA: TGTGCTAGTGATATAGGGGGGTTCCGGTCTGTCGGGGAGCTGTTTTTT

clone size: -
J gene: TRBJ2-5
V gene: TRBV15
D gene: TRBD1
CDR3 protein: CATSRDGAYRGQYF
CDR3 DNA: TGTGCCACCAGCAGAGATGGGGCCTACAGGGGCCAGTACTTC

clone size: -
J gene: TRBJ1-3
V gene: TRBV5-1
D gene: -
CDR3 protein: CASSLQSSGNTIYF
CDR3 DNA: TGCGCCAGCAGCCTACAGAGCTCTGGAAACACCATATATTTT

clone size: few
J gene: TRBJ1-5
V gene: TRBV21-1
D gene: -
CDR3 protein: CASIPLDTNSNQPQHF
CDR3 DNA: TGTGCCAGCATCCCACTCGACACTAATAGCAATCAGCCCCAGCATTTT

clone size: -
J gene: TRBJ2-3
V gene: TRBV27
D gene: -
CDR3 protein: CASSSAGLLGYPDTQYF
CDR3 DNA: TGTGCCAGCAGTTCGGCGGGACTCCTGGGGTACCCAGATACGCAGTATTTT

clone size: -
J gene: TRBJ2-5
V gene: TRBV29-1
D gene: TRBD1
CDR3 protein: CSGGGTGGQTQYF
CDR3 DNA: TGCAGCGGGGGTGGGACAGGGGGACAAACCCAGTACTTC

clone size: -
J gene: TRBJ2-7
V gene: TRBV6-6
D gene: TRBD2
CDR3 protein: CASSPLAGFSYEQYF
CDR3 DNA: TGTGCCAGCAGCCCTCTAGCGGGGTTTTCCTACGAGCAGTACTTC

clone size: -
J gene: TRBJ1-2
V gene: TRBV5-6
D gene: -
CDR3 protein: CASSLAPDYNYGYTF
CDR3 DNA: TGTGCCAGCAGCTTGGCCCCGGACTATAACTATGGCTACACCTTC

clone size: -
J gene: TRBJ2-7
V gene: TRBV15
D gene: -
CDR3 protein: CATSRGDGSYEQYF
CDR3 DNA: TGTGCCACCAGCAGGGGAGACGGCTCCTACGAGCAGTACTTC

clone size: -
J gene: TRBJ2-5
V gene: TRBV7-2
D gene: -
CDR3 protein: CASSRRGSAQETQYF
CDR3 DNA: TGTGCCAGCAGTAGAAGGGGATCGGCCCAAGAGACCCAGTACTTC

clone size: -
J gene: TRBJ2-5
V gene: TRBV15
D gene: -
CDR3 protein: CATSRVGGPQETQYF
CDR3 DNA: TGTGCCACCAGCAGAGTGGGCGGCCCCCAAGAGACCCAGTACTTC

clone size: -
J gene: TRBJ2-5
V gene: TRBV7-2
D gene: -
CDR3 protein: CASSLAWGQIQETQYF
CDR3 DNA: TGTGCCAGCAGCTTAGCGTGGGGACAAATTCAAGAGACCCAGTACTTC

clone size: -
J gene: TRBJ1-2
V gene: TRBV11-2
D gene: -
CDR3 protein: CASSPGTWGDYGYTF
CDR3 DNA: TGTGCCAGCAGCCCGGGAACTTGGGGAGACTATGGCTACACCTTC

clone size: few
J gene: TRBJ1-6
V gene: TRBV29-1
D gene: -
CDR3 protein: CSAQTGVGSPLHF
CDR3 DNA: TGCAGCGCCCAGACAGGCGTAGGTTCACCCCTCCACTTT

clone size: -
J gene: TRBJ2-7
V gene: TRBV9
D gene: -
CDR3 protein: CASSVGAWGEQYF
CDR3 DNA: TGTGCCAGCAGCGTAGGTGCTTGGGGCGAGCAGTACTTC

clone size: -
J gene: TRBJ2-1
V gene: TRBV19
D gene: -
CDR3 protein: CASSPPKVLRNEQFF
CDR3 DNA: TGTGCCAGTAGTCCCCCTAAGGTCCTACGGAATGAGCAGTTCTTC

clone size: -
J gene: TRBJ1-4
V gene: TRBV4-1
D gene: TRBD1
CDR3 protein: CASSQPWRRTGDEKLFF
CDR3 DNA: TGCGCCAGCAGCCAACCCTGGCGCCGGACAGGGGACGAAAAACTGTTTTTT

clone size: -
J gene: TRBJ1-1
V gene: TRBV10-1
D gene: TRBD1
CDR3 protein: CASSPTGATTEAFF
CDR3 DNA: TGCGCCAGCAGCCCGACAGGGGCGACCACTGAAGCTTTCTTT

clone size: few
J gene: TRBJ1-1
V gene: TRBV4-1
D gene: -
CDR3 protein: CASSHAVGRAIFSGAFF
CDR3 DNA: TGCGCCAGCAGCCACGCGGTAGGCAGGGCCATCTTTTCTGGAGCTTTCTTT

clone size: once
J gene: TRBJ2-5
V gene: TRBV11-3
D gene: -
CDR3 protein: CASSAMMETQYF
CDR3 DNA: TGTGCCAGCAGCGCCATGATGGAGACCCAGTACTTC

clone size: -
J gene: TRBJ1-2
V gene: TRBV6-6
D gene: TRBD1
CDR3 protein: CASSLGQGRYGYTF
CDR3 DNA: TGTGCCAGCAGCCTGGGACAGGGAAGATATGGCTACACCTTC

clone size: -
J gene: TRBJ2-7
V gene: TRBV30
D gene: -
CDR3 protein: CAWCDPDVSYEQYF
CDR3 DNA: TGTGCCTGGTGTGACCCGGACGTCTCCTACGAGCAGTACTTC

clone size: -
J gene: TRBJ1-5
V gene: TRBV9
D gene: -
CDR3 protein: CASSWGGGAGQPQHF
CDR3 DNA: TGTGCCAGCAGCTGGGGCGGGGGCGCGGGTCAGCCCCAGCATTTT

clone size: -
J gene: TRBJ2-1
V gene: TRBV7-2
D gene: -
CDR3 protein: CASSPGAGQFF
CDR3 DNA: TGTGCCAGCAGCCCTGGGGCAGGGCAGTTCTTC

clone size: -
J gene: TRBJ2-2
V gene: TRBV7-3
D gene: -
CDR3 protein: CASSLSGTGELFF
CDR3 DNA: TGTGCCAGCAGCCTCTCGGGGACCGGGGAGCTGTTTTTT

clone size: -
J gene: TRBJ1-5
V gene: TRBV9
D gene: -
CDR3 protein: CASSVFDSSNQPQHF
CDR3 DNA: TGTGCCAGCAGCGTATTTGACAGTAGCAATCAGCCCCAGCATTTT

clone size: -
J gene: TRBJ1-3
V gene: TRBV5-1
D gene: -
CDR3 protein: CASSPDGGSIYF
CDR3 DNA: TGCGCCAGCAGCCCGGACGGAGGATCTATATATTTT